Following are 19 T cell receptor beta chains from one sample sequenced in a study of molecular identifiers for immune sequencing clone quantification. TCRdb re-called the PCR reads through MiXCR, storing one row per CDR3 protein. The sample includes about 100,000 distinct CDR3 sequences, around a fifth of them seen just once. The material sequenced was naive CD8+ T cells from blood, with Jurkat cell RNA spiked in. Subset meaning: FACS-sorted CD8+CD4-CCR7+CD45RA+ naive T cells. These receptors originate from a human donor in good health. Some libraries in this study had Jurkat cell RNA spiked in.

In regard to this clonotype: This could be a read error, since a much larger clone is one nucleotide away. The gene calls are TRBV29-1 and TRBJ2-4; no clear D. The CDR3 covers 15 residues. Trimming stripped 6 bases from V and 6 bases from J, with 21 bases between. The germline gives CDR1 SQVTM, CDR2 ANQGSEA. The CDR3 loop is CSVPLFDVGRNIQYF. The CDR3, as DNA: TGCAGCGTACCGCTCTTTGATGTAGGCAGAAACATTCAGTACTTC.

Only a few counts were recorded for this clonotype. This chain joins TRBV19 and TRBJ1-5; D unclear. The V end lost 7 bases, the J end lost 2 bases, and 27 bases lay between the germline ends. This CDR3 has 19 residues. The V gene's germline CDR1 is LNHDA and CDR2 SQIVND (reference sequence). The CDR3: CASTDKEVGGFGGNQPQHF. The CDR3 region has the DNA TGTGCCAGTACCGACAAAGAAGTTGGCGGGTTTGGGGGCAATCAGCCCCAGCATTTT.

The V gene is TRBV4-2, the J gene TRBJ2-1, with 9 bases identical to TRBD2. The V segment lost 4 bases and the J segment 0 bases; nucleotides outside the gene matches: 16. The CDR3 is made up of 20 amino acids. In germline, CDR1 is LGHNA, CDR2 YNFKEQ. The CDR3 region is CASSPHPSGGSLSSYNEQFF. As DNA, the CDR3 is TGTGCCAGCAGCCCCCACCCCAGCGGGGGGTCTCTAAGCTCCTACAATGAGCAGTTCTTC.

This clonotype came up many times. CDR3 DNA sequence: TGTGCCAGCTCAAGGACTAGCGGGGGTGAGATCGGGTCCTACAATGAGCAGTTCTTC. Amino acid sequence: CASSRTSGGEIGSYNEQFF. This chain links TRBV18 with TRBJ2-1, with 13 bases identical to TRBD2. Germline V CDR1 and CDR2: KGHSH, LQKENI. The CDR3 loop spans 19 amino acids. V trimming: 5 bases; J trimming: 1 base; junction bases outside the gene matches: 11.

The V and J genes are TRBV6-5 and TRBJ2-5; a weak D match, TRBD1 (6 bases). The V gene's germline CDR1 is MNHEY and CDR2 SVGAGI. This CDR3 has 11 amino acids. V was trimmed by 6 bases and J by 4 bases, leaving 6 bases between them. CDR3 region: CASRGGETQYF. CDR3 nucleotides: TGTGCCAGCAGAGGGGGAGAGACCCAGTACTTC.

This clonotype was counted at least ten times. CDR3 residues: CASSSWTETDTQYF. The DNA for the CDR3 is TGTGCCAGCAGCTCGTGGACAGAGACAGATACGCAGTATTTT. This chain joins TRBV7-9 and TRBJ2-3, with TRBD1 as a possible D gene (6 bases). Deletions cut 4 bases from V and 3 bases from J, with 11 bases between. This CDR3 comprises 14 residues. In germline, CDR1 is SEHNR, CDR2 FQNEAQ (reference sequence).

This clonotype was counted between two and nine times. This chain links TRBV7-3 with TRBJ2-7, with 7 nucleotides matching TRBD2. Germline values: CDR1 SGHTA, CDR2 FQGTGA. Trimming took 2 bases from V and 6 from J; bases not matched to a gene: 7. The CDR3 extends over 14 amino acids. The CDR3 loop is CASSLDGGEGEQYF. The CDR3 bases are TGTGCCAGCAGCTTAGATGGAGGGGAGGGCGAGCAGTACTTC.

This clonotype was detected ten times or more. The CDR3 protein is CASSQVQGLASTDTQYF. The CDR3, as DNA: TGTGCCAGCAGCCAGGTACAGGGCCTAGCTAGCACAGATACGCAGTATTTT. This chain links TRBV4-2 with TRBJ2-3; D may be TRBD1 (6 bases). The V and J ends lost 3 bases and 0 bases respectively, with 16 bases between them. The length of the CDR3 is 17 residues. Germline CDR1 is LGHNA and CDR2 is YNFKEQ.

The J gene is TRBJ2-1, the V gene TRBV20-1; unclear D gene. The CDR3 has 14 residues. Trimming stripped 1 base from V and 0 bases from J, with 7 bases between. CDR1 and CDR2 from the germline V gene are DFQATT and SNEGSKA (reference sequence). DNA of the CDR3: TGCAGTGCTAGAGGCGGCAGCTCCTACAATGAGCAGTTCTTC. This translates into CSARGGSSYNEQFF.

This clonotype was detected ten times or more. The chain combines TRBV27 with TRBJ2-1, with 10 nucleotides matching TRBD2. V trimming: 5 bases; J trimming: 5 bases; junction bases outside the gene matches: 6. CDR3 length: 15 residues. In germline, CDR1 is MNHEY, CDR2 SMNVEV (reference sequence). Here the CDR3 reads CASSPGTSENNEQFF. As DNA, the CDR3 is TGTGCCAGCAGTCCCGGGACTAGCGAGAACAATGAGCAGTTCTTC.

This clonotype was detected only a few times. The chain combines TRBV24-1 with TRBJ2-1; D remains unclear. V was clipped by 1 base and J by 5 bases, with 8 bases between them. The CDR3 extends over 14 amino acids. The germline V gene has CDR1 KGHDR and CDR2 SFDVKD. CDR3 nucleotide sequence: TGTGCCACCAGTGATTTTGAAGCCAACAATGAGCAGTTCTTC. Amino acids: CATSDFEANNEQFF.

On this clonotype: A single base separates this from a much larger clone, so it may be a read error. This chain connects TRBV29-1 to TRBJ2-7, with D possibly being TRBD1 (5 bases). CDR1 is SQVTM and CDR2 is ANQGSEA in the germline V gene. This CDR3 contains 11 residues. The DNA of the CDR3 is TGCAGCGTCGATCAGGGTGCCGAGCAGTGCTTC. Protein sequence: CSVDQGAEQCF.

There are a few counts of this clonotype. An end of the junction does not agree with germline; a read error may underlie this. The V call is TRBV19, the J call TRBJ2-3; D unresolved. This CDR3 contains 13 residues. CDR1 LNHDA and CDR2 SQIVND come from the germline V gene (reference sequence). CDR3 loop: CVSSIDGTDTQYF. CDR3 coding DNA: TGTGTCAGTAGTATTGACGGCACAGATACGCAGTATTTT.

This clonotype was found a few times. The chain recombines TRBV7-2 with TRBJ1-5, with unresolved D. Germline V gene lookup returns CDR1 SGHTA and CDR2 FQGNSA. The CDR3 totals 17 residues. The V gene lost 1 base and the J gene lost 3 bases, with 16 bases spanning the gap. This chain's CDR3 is CASSLVGPYGDNQPQHF. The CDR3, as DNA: TGTGCCAGCAGCTTAGTGGGTCCCTACGGGGACAATCAGCCCCAGCATTTT.

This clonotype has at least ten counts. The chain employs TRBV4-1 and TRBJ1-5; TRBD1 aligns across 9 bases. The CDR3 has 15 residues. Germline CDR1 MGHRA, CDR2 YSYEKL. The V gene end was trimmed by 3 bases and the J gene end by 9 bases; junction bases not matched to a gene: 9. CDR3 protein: CASSHQTGGRWPQHF. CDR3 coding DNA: TGCGCCAGCAGCCATCAGACAGGGGGGAGATGGCCCCAGCATTTT.

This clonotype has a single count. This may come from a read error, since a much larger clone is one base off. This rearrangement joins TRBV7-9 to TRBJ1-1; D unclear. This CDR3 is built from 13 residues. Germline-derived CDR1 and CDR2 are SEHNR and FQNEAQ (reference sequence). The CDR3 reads CASSLDRWTGAFF. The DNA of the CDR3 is TGTGCCAGCAGCTTAGATCGTTGGACTGGAGCTTTCTTT.

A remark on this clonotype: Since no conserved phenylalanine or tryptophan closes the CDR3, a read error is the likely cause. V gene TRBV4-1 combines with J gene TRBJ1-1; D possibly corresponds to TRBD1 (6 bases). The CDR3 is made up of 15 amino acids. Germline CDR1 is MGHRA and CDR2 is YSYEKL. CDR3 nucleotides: TGCGCCAGCAGCCAGCTGGACAGCATGAACATTGAAGCTTTCCTT. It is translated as CASSQLDSMNIEAFL.

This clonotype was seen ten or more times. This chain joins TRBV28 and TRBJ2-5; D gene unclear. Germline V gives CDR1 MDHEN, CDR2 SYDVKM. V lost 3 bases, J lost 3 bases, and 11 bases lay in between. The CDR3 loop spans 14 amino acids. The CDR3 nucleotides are TGTGCCAGCAGTTTCGTCTCGGCGGAAGAGACCCAGTACTTC. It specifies CASSFVSAEETQYF.

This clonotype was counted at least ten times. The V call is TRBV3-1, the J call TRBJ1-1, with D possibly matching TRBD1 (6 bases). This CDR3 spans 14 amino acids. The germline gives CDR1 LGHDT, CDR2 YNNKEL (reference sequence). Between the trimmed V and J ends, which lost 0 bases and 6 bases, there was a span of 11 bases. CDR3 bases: TGTGCCAGCAGCCAAGAACGCCGGGGGCCTGAAGCTTTCTTT. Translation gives CASSQERRGPEAFF.